Below, 16 T cell receptor beta chains from the same sample are listed, as sequenced in a study of CD8 T cells in Susac syndrome. The RNA, about 0.45 to 1 ug, was put through reverse transcription using random hexamers. From the immunoSEQ multiplex PCR reads, TCRdb called clonotypes with MiXCR, one entry per CDR3 protein. The table records around 50,000 distinct CDR3 sequences, nearly 95% of them present only once. Sequencing used CD8+ T cells from PBMCs. These receptor sequences come from a human donor in good health.

The CDR3 region has the DNA TGTGCCAGCAGCTTAGCTCCCGACGGGAACACTGAAGCTTTCTTT. It translates to CASSLAPDGNTEAFF. This chain links TRBV7-9 with TRBJ1-1; D is unclear. V was pared by 0 bases and J by 1 base, with 9 bases between. The CDR3 runs to 15 residues. Germline assignment: CDR1 SEHNR and CDR2 FQNEAQ (reference sequence). The entire variable domain, with the rest obtained from reference TRBV7-9 and TRBJ1-1, is as follows: DTGVSQNPRHKITKRGQNVTFRCDPISEHNRLYWYRQTLGQGPEFLTYFQNEAQLEKSRLLSDRFSAERPKGSFSTLEIQRTEQGDSAMYLCASSLAPDGNTEAFFGQGTRLTVV.

The chain links TRBV19 to TRBJ1-1; the match to TRBD1 covers 7 bases. With 5 bases clipped from V and 4 bases from J, the junction kept 4 bases outside the gene matches. This CDR3 is built from 13 residues. Germline V gene lookup returns CDR1 LNHDA and CDR2 SQIVND (reference sequence). CDR3 DNA sequence: TGTGCCAGTAGTCAAGAGGGGGCCACTGAAGCTTTCTTT. Its protein product is CASSQEGATEAFF.

For the CDR3, the DNA is TGTGCCAGCAGCCTGGAGTGGGGCAGCAATCAGCCCCAGCATTTT. This sequence encodes CASSLEWGSNQPQHF. J is TRBJ1-5 and V is TRBV7-6; D may be TRBD1 (5 bases). This CDR3 is 15 amino acids long. Per the germline V gene, CDR1 is SGHVS and CDR2 is FNYEAQ. The germline V and J ends were trimmed by 5 bases and 1 base, with 12 bases remaining between them.

This clonotype occurred a few times. The chain is built from TRBV7-6 and TRBJ2-7, with D possibly matching TRBD1 (6 bases). Trimming took off 2 bases at V and 6 bases at J, with 8 bases between the two ends. The CDR3 has 12 residues. The germline V gene encodes CDR1 SGHVS and CDR2 FNYEAQ. CDR3 protein: CASSLTGREQYF. CDR3 bases: TGTGCCAGCAGCTTAACAGGGCGCGAGCAGTACTTC.

V gene TRBV4-1 combines with J gene TRBJ2-5, with 7 positions matching TRBD2. There are 18 residues in the CDR3. Germline V lookup: CDR1 MGHRA, CDR2 YSYEKL. After removal of 0 bases from V and 4 bases from J, the junction contained 14 bases not matched to a gene. DNA for the CDR3: TGCGCCAGCAGCCAAGATAAGGAGCGGGGCGGGCCCCCAGAGACCCAGTACTTC. It yields the protein CASSQDKERGGPPETQYF.

The V and J genes are TRBV2 and TRBJ2-1; D gene unclear. The V end lost 7 bases, the J end lost 8 bases, and 15 bases lay between the germline ends. Germline lookup yields CDR1 SNHLY and CDR2 FYNNEI. This CDR3 spans 13 amino acids. In nucleotides, the CDR3 is TGTGCCAGCAAAGGAAGCTTAAGGGATGAGCAGTTCTTC. Translation gives CASKGSLRDEQFF.

V and J are TRBV30 and TRBJ2-3, with TRBD2 matching 13 bases. The ends lost 3 bases at V and 6 bases at J; junction bases unmatched: 6. This CDR3 has 15 residues. In germline, CDR1 is GTSNPN, CDR2 SVGIG (reference sequence). CDR3 protein: CAWSLTSGGADTQYF. The CDR3 bases are TGTGCCTGGAGCCTCACTAGCGGGGGGGCGGATACGCAGTATTTT.

The chain has TRBV7-9 and TRBJ1-1; D not resolved. The CDR3 has 14 amino acids. Deletions cut 5 bases from V and 0 bases from J, with 10 bases between. CDR1 and CDR2 from the germline V gene are SEHNR and FQNEAQ (reference sequence). The CDR3, as DNA: TGTGCCAGCAGCCGGTTAGACATGAACACTGAAGCTTTCTTT. Residues: CASSRLDMNTEAFF.

The rearrangement joins TRBV20-1 to TRBJ2-7; D ambiguous. Germline CDR1 is DFQATT and CDR2 is SNEGSKA (reference sequence). This CDR3 region has 16 residues. Trimming took 5 bases from V and 4 from J, leaving 24 bases between them. The CDR3 bases are TGCAGTGCTGCCCCCGATCAAGGGCAGCTCCTTTACGAGCAGTACTTC. This gives the protein CSAAPDQGQLLYEQYF.

The chain employs TRBV20-1 and TRBJ2-1; TRBD2 aligns across 9 bases. The CDR3 length is 14 residues. The V gene end was trimmed by 6 bases and the J gene end by 4 bases; junction bases not matched to a gene: 7. Germline CDR1 reads DFQATT; CDR2 reads SNEGSKA (reference sequence). The CDR3 here is CSAPGTSKYNEQFF. The CDR3 nucleotides are TGCAGTGCGCCCGGGACTAGCAAGTACAATGAGCAGTTCTTC.

The V call is TRBV27, the J call TRBJ2-1; 10 nucleotides match TRBD2. Looked up from germline, CDR1 is MNHEY and CDR2 is SMNVEV (reference sequence). The junction had 9 bases not matched to a gene; V was cut back by 5 bases and J by 8 bases. The CDR3 extends over 15 amino acids. In nucleotides, the CDR3 is TGTGCCAGCAGTAATCTAGCGGGAGCAGGGGATGAGCAGTTCTTC. This gives the protein CASSNLAGAGDEQFF.

The J gene is TRBJ2-3, the V gene TRBV27; D remains ambiguous. The V gene's germline CDR1 is MNHEY and CDR2 SMNVEV (reference sequence). The V end lost 6 bases, the J end lost 2 bases, and 6 bases lay between the germline ends. The CDR3 is made up of 12 amino acids. Written as DNA, the CDR3 is TGTGCCAGCAGCTGGAACACAGATACGCAGTATTTT. Translated: CASSWNTDTQYF.

The rearrangement links TRBV5-4 to TRBJ2-1; 10 nucleotides match TRBD2. The CDR3 is 15 residues long. V trimming: 5 bases; J trimming: 4 bases; junction bases outside the gene matches: 6. Germline CDR1 SGHNT, CDR2 YYREEE (reference sequence). CDR3 nucleotides: TGTGCCAGCAGTAAAGCGGGAGGGCCGTACAATGAGCAGTTCTTC. Translated, it gives CASSKAGGPYNEQFF.

This clonotype was seen only once. V usage is TRBV15 and J usage is TRBJ2-1; D gene unclear. The CDR3 is made up of 14 amino acids. The V end lost 4 bases, the J end lost 5 bases, and 12 bases lay between the germline ends. Germline V lookup: CDR1 LNHNV, CDR2 YYDKDF (reference sequence). CDR3: CATSILSPHNEQFF. CDR3 sequence (DNA): TGTGCCACCAGCATTCTTTCCCCCCACAATGAGCAGTTCTTC.

The chain joins TRBV7-9 to TRBJ2-3; D unclear. Trimming removed 5 bases from V and 2 bases from J, with 8 bases in between. The germline V gene encodes CDR1 SEHNR and CDR2 FQNEAQ (reference sequence). This CDR3 comprises 13 residues. The CDR3 bases are TGTGCCAGCAGCCGTCCGCTCACAGATACGCAGTATTTT. It translates to CASSRPLTDTQYF.

The chain couples TRBV19 to TRBJ2-5; D possibly matches TRBD1 or TRBD2 (5 bases each). The germline CDR1 and CDR2 sequences are LNHDA and SQIVND (reference sequence). Trimming stripped 5 bases from V and 4 bases from J, with 17 bases between. This CDR3 comprises 15 residues. The CDR3 sequence is CASSFPGTSRETQYF. The CDR3 nucleotides are TGTGCCAGTAGTTTCCCCGGGACGTCGCGAGAGACCCAGTACTTC. The full variable domain, its missing parts supplied by reference TRBV19 and TRBJ2-5, is DGGITQSPKYLFRKEGQNVTLSCEQNLNHDAMYWYRQDPGQGLRLIYYSQIVNDFQKGDIAEGYSVSREKKESFPLTVTSAQKNPTAFYLCASSFPGTSRETQYFGPGTRLLVL.